The count of the clone carrying this T cell receptor (beta chain) is one. The data stem from a study of blood T cell repertoires in COVID-19. CDR3 length equals 15 residues. After removal of 3 bases from V and 4 bases from J, the junction contained 8 bases not matched to a gene. Germline values: CDR1 SGHNT, CDR2 YYREEE (reference sequence). The protocol was immunoSEQ multiplex PCR, while the TCRdb copy is restricted to in-frame clones and leaves out a portion. The profile shows roughly 160,000 clones, over 75% of them singletons. This TCR came from a man older than 75 with COVID-19, enrolled during active disease. Material: peripheral blood. The genes are TRBV5-4 and TRBJ2-7; 9 nucleotides align to TRBD2. This CDR3 is CASSSRAGGSYEQYF. DNA of the CDR3: TGTGCCAGCAGCTCGCGAGCGGGGGGCTCGTACGAGCAGTACTTC.